This T cell receptor beta chain stems from a study of blood T cell repertoires in COVID-19. Study-wide background: The United States, Italy and Spain were the sources of the acute and convalescent COVID-19 samples. The cDNA or gDNA used as material had been derived from T cells, B-cell-depleted T cells, or PBMCs.

V shed 2 bases and J 0 bases; nucleotides not matched to a gene: 10. CDR3 length: 18 residues. CDR1 and CDR2 (germline): MNHEY, SVGEGT. As processed by the authors: Estimated nucleated cell counts came from reference gene primer amplification. Data came from immunoSEQ multiplex PCR; TCRdb stores just in-frame clones and leaves some out. V and J calls and clone size follow that table, whereas D and trimming were derived from the DNA. This repertoire shows about 110,000 clones, about 80% found once; its top ten account for 14% to 15%. This chain links TRBV6-2 or TRBV6-3 with TRBJ1-5; 7 bases are a match to TRBD1. This TCR was recovered from a woman aged 60-75 years with acute or convalescent COVID-19. Sample: peripheral blood. The CDR3: CASSYPAGQLYSNQPQHF. The CDR3 DNA sequence: TGTGCCAGCAGTTACCCCGCGGGACAGCTCTATAGCAATCAGCCCCAGCATTTT.